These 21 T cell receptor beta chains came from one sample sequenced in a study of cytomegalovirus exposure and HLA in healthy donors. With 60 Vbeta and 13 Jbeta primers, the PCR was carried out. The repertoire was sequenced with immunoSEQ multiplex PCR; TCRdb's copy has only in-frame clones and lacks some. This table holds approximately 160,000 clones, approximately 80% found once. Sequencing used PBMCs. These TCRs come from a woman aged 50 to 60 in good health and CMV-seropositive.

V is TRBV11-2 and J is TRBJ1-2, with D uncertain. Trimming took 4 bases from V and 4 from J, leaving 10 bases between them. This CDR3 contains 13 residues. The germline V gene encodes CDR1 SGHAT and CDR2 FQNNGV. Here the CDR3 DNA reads TGTGCCAGCAGCTCCGGTGGTTCCTATGGCTACACCTTC. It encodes CASSSGGSYGYTF.

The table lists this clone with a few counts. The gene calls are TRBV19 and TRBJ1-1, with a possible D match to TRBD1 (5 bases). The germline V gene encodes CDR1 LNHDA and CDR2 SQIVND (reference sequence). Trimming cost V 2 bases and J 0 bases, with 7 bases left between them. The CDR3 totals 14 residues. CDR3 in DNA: TGTGCCAGTAGTATAAAGGGGTTGAACACTGAAGCTTTCTTT. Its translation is CASSIKGLNTEAFF.

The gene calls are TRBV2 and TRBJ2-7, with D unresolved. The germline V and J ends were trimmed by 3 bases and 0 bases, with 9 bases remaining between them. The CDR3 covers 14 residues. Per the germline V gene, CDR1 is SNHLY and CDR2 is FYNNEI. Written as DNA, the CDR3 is TGTGCCAGCAGTGAGATTAGGAGCTCCTACGAGCAGTACTTC. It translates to CASSEIRSSYEQYF.

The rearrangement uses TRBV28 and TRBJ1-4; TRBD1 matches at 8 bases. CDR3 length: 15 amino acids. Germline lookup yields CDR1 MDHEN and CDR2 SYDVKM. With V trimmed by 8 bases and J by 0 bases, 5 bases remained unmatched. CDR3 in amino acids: CASLGTGSTNEKLFF. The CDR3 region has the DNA TGTGCCAGCCTCGGGACAGGATCAACTAATGAAAAACTGTTTTTT.

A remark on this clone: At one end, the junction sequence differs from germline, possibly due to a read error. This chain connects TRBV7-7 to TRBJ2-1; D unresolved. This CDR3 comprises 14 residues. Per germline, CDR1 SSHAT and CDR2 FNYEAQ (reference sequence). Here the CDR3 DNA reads TGTGCTAGCAGATCAGTCCCGTCGGGCAATGAGCAGTTCTTC. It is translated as CASRSVPSGNEQFF. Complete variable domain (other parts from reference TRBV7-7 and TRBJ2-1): GAGVSQSPRYKVTKRGQDVTLRCDPISSHATLYWYQQALGQGPEFLTYFNYEAQPDKSGLPSDRFSAERPEGSISTLTIQRTEQRDSAMYRCASRSVPSGNEQFFGPGTRLTVL.

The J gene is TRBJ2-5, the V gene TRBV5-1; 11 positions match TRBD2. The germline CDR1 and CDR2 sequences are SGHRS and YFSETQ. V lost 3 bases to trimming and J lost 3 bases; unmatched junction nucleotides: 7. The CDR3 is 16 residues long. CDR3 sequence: CASSWGPTSGEETQYF. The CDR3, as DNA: TGCGCCAGCAGCTGGGGACCGACTAGCGGGGAAGAGACCCAGTACTTC.

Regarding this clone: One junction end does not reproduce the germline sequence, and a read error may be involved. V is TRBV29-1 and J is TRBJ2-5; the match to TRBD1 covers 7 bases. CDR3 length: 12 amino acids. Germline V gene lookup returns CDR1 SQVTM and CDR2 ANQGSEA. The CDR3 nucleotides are TGCAGCTTACGGGACAGCGAAGAGGCCCAGTACTTC. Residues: CSLRDSEEAQYF.

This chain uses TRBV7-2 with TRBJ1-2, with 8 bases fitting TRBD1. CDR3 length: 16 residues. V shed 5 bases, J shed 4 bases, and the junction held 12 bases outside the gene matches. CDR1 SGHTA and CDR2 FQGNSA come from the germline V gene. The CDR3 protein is CASSPYFSGQGYGYTF. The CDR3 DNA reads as TGTGCCAGCAGCCCTTACTTTAGCGGACAGGGCTATGGCTACACCTTC.

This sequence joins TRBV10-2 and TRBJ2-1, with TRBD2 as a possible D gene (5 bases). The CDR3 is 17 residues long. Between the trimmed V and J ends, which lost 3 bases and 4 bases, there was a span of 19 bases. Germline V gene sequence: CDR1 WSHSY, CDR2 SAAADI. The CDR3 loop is CASSDVLVRKAYNEQFF. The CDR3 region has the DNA TGCGCCAGCAGTGATGTACTAGTTAGAAAAGCTTACAATGAGCAGTTCTTC.

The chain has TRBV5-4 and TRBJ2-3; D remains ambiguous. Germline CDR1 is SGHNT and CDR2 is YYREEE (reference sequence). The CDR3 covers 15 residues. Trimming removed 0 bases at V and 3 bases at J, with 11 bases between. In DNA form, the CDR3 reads TGTGCCAGCAGCTTGGGCAGGTCAGGAACAGATACGCAGTATTTT. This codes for CASSLGRSGTDTQYF.

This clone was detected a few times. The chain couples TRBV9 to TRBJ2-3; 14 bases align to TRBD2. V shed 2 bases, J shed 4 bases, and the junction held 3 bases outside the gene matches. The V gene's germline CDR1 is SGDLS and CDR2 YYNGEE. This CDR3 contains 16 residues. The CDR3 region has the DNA TGTGCCAGCAGCGTTCTGACTAGCGGGGGGGCAGATACGCAGTATTTT. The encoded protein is CASSVLTSGGADTQYF.

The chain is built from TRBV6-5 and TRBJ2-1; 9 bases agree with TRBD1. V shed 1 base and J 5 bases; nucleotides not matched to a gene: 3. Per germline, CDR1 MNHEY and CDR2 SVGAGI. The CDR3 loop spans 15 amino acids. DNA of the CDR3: TGTGCCAGCAGTTACTACAGGGGGCAGGACAATGAGCAGTTCTTC. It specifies CASSYYRGQDNEQFF.

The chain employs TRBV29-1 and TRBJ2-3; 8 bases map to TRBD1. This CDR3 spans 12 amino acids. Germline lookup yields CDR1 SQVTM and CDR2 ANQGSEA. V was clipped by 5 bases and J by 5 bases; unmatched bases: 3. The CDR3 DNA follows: TGCAGCGTTTCTACAGGGGGAGATACGCAGTATTTT. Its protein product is CSVSTGGDTQYF.

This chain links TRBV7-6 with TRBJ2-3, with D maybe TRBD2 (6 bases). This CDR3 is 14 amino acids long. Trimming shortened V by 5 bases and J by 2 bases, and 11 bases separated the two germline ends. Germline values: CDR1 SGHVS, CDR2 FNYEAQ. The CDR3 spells CASSPGSHTDTQYF. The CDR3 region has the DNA TGTGCCAGCAGCCCCGGGAGCCACACAGATACGCAGTATTTT.

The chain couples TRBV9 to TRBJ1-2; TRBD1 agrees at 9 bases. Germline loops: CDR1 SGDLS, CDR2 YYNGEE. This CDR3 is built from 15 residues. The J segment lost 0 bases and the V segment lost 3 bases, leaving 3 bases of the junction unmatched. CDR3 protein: CASSEGQGANYGYTF. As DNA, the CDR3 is TGTGCCAGCAGCGAGGGACAGGGAGCTAACTATGGCTACACCTTC.

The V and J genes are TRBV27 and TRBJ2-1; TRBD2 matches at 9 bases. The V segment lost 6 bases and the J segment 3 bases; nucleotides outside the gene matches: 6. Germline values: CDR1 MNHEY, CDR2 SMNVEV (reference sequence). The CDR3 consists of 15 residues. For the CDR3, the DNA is TGTGCCAGCAGACTACTAGCGGGCGACTACAATGAGCAGTTCTTC. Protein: CASRLLAGDYNEQFF.

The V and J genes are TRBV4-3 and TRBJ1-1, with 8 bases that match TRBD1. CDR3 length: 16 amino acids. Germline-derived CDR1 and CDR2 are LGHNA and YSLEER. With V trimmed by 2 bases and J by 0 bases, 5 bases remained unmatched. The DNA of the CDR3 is TGCGCCAGCAGCCAAAGCGACAGGGGAATGAACACTGAAGCTTTCTTT. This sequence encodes CASSQSDRGMNTEAFF.

Here the CDR3 DNA reads TGTGCCAGCCGCCGCCAACTAGCGGGGGCGAACACCGGGGAGCTGTTTTTT. It is translated as CASRRQLAGANTGELFF. J is TRBJ2-2 and V is TRBV27; 11 nucleotides align to TRBD2. The trim removed 8 bases at V and 0 bases at J, leaving 8 bases unmatched. Germline V gene data show CDR1 as MNHEY and CDR2 as SMNVEV (reference sequence). CDR3 length: 17 amino acids.

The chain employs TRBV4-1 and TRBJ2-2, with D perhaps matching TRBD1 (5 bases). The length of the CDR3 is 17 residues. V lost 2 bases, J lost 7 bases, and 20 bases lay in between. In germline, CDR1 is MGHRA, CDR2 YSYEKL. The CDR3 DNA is TGCGCCAGCAGCCAAACCCCTTGGGCAGCTAGGGGCGGGGAGCTGTTTTTT. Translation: CASSQTPWAARGGELFF.

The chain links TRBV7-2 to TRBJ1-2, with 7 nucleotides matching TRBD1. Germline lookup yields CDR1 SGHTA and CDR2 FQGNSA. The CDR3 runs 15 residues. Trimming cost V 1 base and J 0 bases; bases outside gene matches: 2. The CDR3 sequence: CASSLETGPNYGYTF. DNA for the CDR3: TGTGCCAGCAGCTTAGAGACAGGGCCTAACTATGGCTACACCTTC. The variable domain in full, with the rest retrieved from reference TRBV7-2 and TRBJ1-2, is GAGVSQSPSNKVTEKGKDVELRCDPISGHTALYWYRQSLGQGLEFLIYFQGNSAPDKSGLPSDRFSAERTGGSVSTLTIQRTQQEDSAVYLCASSLETGPNYGYTFGSGTRLTVV.

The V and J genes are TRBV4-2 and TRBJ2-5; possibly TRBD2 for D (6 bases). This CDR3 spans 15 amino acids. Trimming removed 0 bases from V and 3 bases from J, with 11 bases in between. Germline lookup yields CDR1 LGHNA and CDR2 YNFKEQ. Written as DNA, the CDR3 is TGTGCCAGCAGCCAAGATTCGCGGGGAGAAGAGACCCAGTACTTC. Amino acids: CASSQDSRGEETQYF.